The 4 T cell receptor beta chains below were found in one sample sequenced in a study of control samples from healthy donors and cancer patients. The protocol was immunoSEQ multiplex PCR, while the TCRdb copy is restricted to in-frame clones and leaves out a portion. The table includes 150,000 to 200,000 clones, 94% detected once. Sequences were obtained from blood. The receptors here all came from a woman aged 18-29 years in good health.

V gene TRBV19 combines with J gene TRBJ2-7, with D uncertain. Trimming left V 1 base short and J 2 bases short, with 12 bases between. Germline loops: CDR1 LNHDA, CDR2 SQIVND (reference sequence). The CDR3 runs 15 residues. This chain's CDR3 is CASSIGGSPAYEQYF. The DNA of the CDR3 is TGTGCCAGTAGTATAGGTGGGTCCCCAGCCTACGAGCAGTACTTC.

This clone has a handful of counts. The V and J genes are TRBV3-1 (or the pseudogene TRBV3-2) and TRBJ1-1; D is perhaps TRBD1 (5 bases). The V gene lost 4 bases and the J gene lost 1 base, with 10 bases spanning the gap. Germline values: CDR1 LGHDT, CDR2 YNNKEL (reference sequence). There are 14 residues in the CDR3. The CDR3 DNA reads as TGTGCCAGCAGCCCCCAGGGAAGGAACACTGAAGCTTTCTTT. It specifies CASSPQGRNTEAFF.

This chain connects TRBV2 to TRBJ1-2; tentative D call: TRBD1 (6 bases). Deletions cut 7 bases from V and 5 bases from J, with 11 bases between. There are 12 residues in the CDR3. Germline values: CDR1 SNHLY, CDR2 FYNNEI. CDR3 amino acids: CASTRGDYGYTF. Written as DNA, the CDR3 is TGTGCCAGCACTAGGGGGGATTATGGCTACACCTTC. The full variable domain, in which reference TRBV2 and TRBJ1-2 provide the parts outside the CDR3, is EPEVTQTPSHQVTQMGQEVILRCVPISNHLYFYWYRQILGQKVEFLVSFYNNEISEKSEIFDDQFSVERPDGSNFTLKIRSTKLEDSAMYFCASTRGDYGYTFGSGTRLTVV.

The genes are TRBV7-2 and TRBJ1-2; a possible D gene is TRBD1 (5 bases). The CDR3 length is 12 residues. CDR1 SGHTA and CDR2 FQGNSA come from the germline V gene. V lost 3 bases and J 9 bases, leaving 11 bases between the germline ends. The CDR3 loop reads CASSFGDSRYTF. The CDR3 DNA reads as TGTGCCAGCAGCTTTGGTGACAGTCGCTACACCTTC.